In this sample, the clone carrying this T cell receptor beta chain turned up many times. This sample is drawn from a study of regulatory T cells in long-lasting Graves disease. Whole-study context: Patients with new Graves' disease had used antithyroid drugs below 3 months.

The germline gives CDR1 MDHEN, CDR2 SYDVKM. The CDR3 covers 14 residues. V was clipped by 5 bases and J by 7 bases; unmatched bases: 7. The authors built TCR beta libraries using iRepertoire HTBI primers and Arm-PCR of CDR3 regions. TCRdb recomputed calls from the multiplex PCR reads with MiXCR, one row per CDR3 protein. The sample consists of roughly 420,000 distinct CDR3 sequences, about 15% of them appearing once. Indicated time point: newly diagnosed GD, antithyroid drugs for less than 3 months. The TCR library used RNA extracted from PBMCs. The sample was also linked to a second study, of T cells in Graves' hyperthyroidism and ophthalmopathy. As that report states: Ophthalmopathy was model-predicted a median roughly six months pre-onset.

The TCR originated in a woman aged 18-30 years with Graves disease. The sample here was peripheral blood mononuclear cells (PBMCs), taken at new diagnosis, from a patient treated with antithyroid drugs. The V call is TRBV28, the J call TRBJ2-1; 8 nucleotides agree with TRBD2. CDR3 region: CASSRGGWENEQFF. The CDR3 region has the DNA TGTGCCAGCAGTCGCGGGGGGTGGGAGAATGAGCAGTTCTTC.